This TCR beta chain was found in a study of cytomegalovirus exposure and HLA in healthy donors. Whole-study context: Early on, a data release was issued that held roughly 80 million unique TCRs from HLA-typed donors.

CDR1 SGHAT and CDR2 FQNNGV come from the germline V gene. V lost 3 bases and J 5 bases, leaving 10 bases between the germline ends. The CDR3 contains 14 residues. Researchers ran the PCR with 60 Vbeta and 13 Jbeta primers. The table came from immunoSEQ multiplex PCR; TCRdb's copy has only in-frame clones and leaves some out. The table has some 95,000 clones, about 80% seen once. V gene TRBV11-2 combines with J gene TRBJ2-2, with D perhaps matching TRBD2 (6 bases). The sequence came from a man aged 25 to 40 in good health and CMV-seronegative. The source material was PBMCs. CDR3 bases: TGTGCCAGCAGCTTCGGGACTGGGACCGGGGAGCTGTTTTTT. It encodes CASSFGTGTGELFF.